Listed below are T cell receptor beta chains from one sample, sequenced in a study of T cell repertoires in cytomegalovirus infection. One entry per CDR3 protein results from TCRdb running MiXCR on the reads. The sample includes about 450,000 distinct CDR3 sequences, 31% of them seen just once. Sequencing was done on a sample of PBMCs. Receptors originate from a human donor in good health (CMV status not recorded). Some clones in this sample may be carry-over from other donors' samples. The CDR3 runs from the conserved cysteine through the conserved F or W. D genes are given only for firm matches. Not all rows give a size; the values are once, few, many and, for expanded clones, a class.

cdr3_aa | cdr3_nt | d_call | j_call | v_call | clone_size
CASRRLPEAYSPLHF | TGTGCCAGCAGAAGACTCCCGGAGGCGTACTCACCCCTCCACTTT | NA | TRBJ1-6 | TRBV27 | NA
CASSGTEYEQYF | TGTGCCAGCAGCGGGACAGAATACGAGCAGTACTTC | TRBD1 | TRBJ2-7 | TRBV11-2 | NA
CASSLAGTENTEAFF | TGTGCCAGCAGTTTAGCCGGGACAGAGAACACTGAAGCTTTCTTT | TRBD1 | TRBJ1-1 | TRBV12-3/TRBV12-4 | few
CASREDRGGYTGELFF | TGTGCCAGCAGGGAAGACAGGGGGGGCTACACCGGGGAGCTGTTTTTT | TRBD1 | TRBJ2-2 | TRBV2 | few
CASSIAGQGFYEQYF | TGTGCCAGTAGTATCGCGGGACAGGGATTCTACGAGCAGTACTTC | TRBD1 | TRBJ2-7 | TRBV19 | NA
CANSSTGGQPKHF | TGTGCCAACTCTTCAACAGGGGGGCAGCCCAAGCATTTT | TRBD1 | TRBJ1-5 | TRBV7-8 | NA
CASSPTVGIEQYF | TGTGCCAGCAGCCCTACGGTGGGTATAGAGCAGTACTTC | NA | TRBJ2-7 | TRBV6-2/TRBV6-3 | few
CASSPFVGGNNEKLFF | TGCGCCAGCAGCCCCTTCGTGGGGGGAAATAATGAAAAACTGTTTTTT | NA | TRBJ1-4 | TRBV4-1 | NA
CASISGVEELFF | TGTGCCAGCATTTCGGGGGTCGAGGAGCTGTTTTTT | NA | TRBJ2-2 | TRBV2 | few
CASSLTGGADGYTF | TGTGCCAGCAGCTTAACGGGGGGCGCGGACGGCTACACCTTC | NA | TRBJ1-2 | TRBV7-8 | medium-sized
CTSRPWMGEQYF | TGTACCAGCAGGCCTTGGATGGGTGAGCAGTACTTC | NA | TRBJ2-7 | TRBV28 | NA
CSAQDPGGNSGNTIYF | TGCAGTGCGCAGGATCCGGGGGGGAACTCTGGAAACACCATATATTTT | NA | TRBJ1-3 | TRBV20-1 | NA
CASISSGNTDTQYF | TGTGCCAGCATTAGTAGCGGGAACACAGATACGCAGTATTTT | TRBD2 | TRBJ2-3 | TRBV2 | NA
CASSLGEKWGNEQFF | TGTGCCAGCAGCTTAGGGGAGAAGTGGGGCAATGAGCAGTTCTTC | NA | TRBJ2-1 | TRBV7-6 | NA
CASRRGLETNYNEQFF | TGTGCCAGCAGACGGGGACTCGAAACGAACTACAATGAGCAGTTCTTC | NA | TRBJ2-1 | TRBV6-8 | NA
CASSPLSGGLQETQYF | TGTGCCAGCAGCCCCCTTAGCGGGGGACTCCAAGAGACCCAGTACTTC | TRBD2 | TRBJ2-5 | TRBV6-1 | few
CASSLAGDPYEQYF | TGTGCCAGCAGCTTAGCGGGGGACCCCTACGAGCAGTACTTC | NA | TRBJ2-7 | TRBV7-2 | once
CASRRDGENEQYF | TGTGCCAGCAGGCGAGACGGGGAGAACGAGCAGTACTTC | NA | TRBJ2-7 | TRBV5-5 | few
CASRDRAGHEQYF | TGTGCCAGCAGGGACAGGGCGGGCCACGAGCAGTACTTC | TRBD1 | TRBJ2-7 | TRBV12-3/TRBV12-4 | NA
CASSQEEGTNEKLFF | TGTGCCAGCAGCCAAGAGGAGGGAACTAATGAAAAACTGTTTTTT | NA | TRBJ1-4 | TRBV4-2 | NA
CASSQADTQYF | TGTGCCAGCAGCCAAGCAGATACGCAGTATTTT | NA | TRBJ2-3 | TRBV14 | few
CSAAGTGYEQYF | TGCAGTGCTGCCGGGACAGGGTACGAGCAGTACTTC | TRBD1 | TRBJ2-7 | TRBV20-1 | NA
CASSKQSNEQFF | TGTGCCAGCAGTAAACAGAGCAATGAGCAGTTCTTC | NA | TRBJ2-1 | TRBV6-2/TRBV6-3 | few
CASSRGLAGVAYEQYF | TGTGCCAGCAGCCGGGGACTAGCGGGGGTGGCCTACGAGCAGTACTTC | TRBD2 | TRBJ2-7 | TRBV7-6 | few
CASRPQPPPDTQYF | TGTGCCAGCAGACCGCAACCACCGCCAGATACGCAGTATTTT | NA | TRBJ2-3 | TRBV7-2 | few
CASSLDPALTFRPDEQYF | TGTGCCAGCAGCTTGGACCCCGCCTTGACCTTTAGACCGGATGAGCAGTACTTC | NA | TRBJ2-7 | TRBV5-4 | few
CASSLGQESPLHF | TGTGCCAGCAGCTTAGGCCAGGAGTCACCCCTCCACTTT | NA | TRBJ1-6 | TRBV11-2 | NA
CASSLVDSEKNTGELFF | TGTGCCAGCAGCTTAGTCGATAGCGAGAAGAACACCGGGGAGCTGTTTTTT | NA | TRBJ2-2 | TRBV11-2 | few
CASSLGTPLWNQPQHF | TGTGCCAGCAGTTTAGGGACCCCCCTGTGGAATCAGCCCCAGCATTTT | NA | TRBJ1-5 | TRBV12-3/TRBV12-4 | NA
CASSFPGGLGPNEQFF | TGTGCCAGCAGCTTTCCGGGGGGGCTAGGACCCAATGAGCAGTTCTTC | TRBD2 | TRBJ2-1 | TRBV11-2 | NA
CASSALYLGTEAFF | TGTGCCAGCAGCGCTCTCTATTTGGGCACTGAAGCTTTCTTT | NA | TRBJ1-1 | TRBV9 | few
CASIHPGGQGAGELFF | TGCGCCAGCATCCACCCCGGAGGACAGGGGGCCGGGGAGCTGTTTTTT | TRBD1 | TRBJ2-2 | TRBV4-1 | NA
CSARDEGGGYTF | TGCAGTGCTAGAGATGAGGGTGGGGGCTACACCTTC | NA | TRBJ1-2 | TRBV20-1 | few
CASSDEGLAGITDTQYF | TGTGCCAGCAGCGACGAAGGACTAGCGGGTATCACAGATACGCAGTATTTT | TRBD2 | TRBJ2-3 | TRBV5-6 | NA
CASSLDKWARGSNEQFF | TGTGCCAGCAGCTTAGATAAATGGGCGCGGGGGTCTAATGAGCAGTTCTTC | TRBD2 | TRBJ2-1 | TRBV11-3 | NA
CASSVPSAAKNIQYF | TGTGCCAGTAGTGTGCCTAGCGCGGCCAAAAACATTCAGTACTTC | NA | TRBJ2-4 | TRBV19 | NA
CASRRQGGWDTEAFF | TGTGCCAGCAGGAGGCAGGGAGGCTGGGACACTGAAGCTTTCTTT | NA | TRBJ1-1 | TRBV27 | NA